These T cell receptor beta chains were read from a single sample in a study of T-cell memory formation after mild COVID-19. TCRdb ran MiXCR on the 5' RACE reads and lists one entry per CDR3 protein. The sample lists approximately 570,000 distinct CDR3 sequences, 15% to 20% occurring once. The sequencing sample was made of PBMCs or a T cell subset sorted from them (not recorded which). These receptors all come from an adult woman who had mild COVID-19 (a few samples of this study predate the infection). Cell type and time point are not known. Both conserved end residues are trimmed from each CDR3. Fields, in order: CDR3 length, V gene, D gene, CDR3 protein. The D gene is left open where the match is weak.

len: 12; v_gene: TRBV27; d_gene: TRBD1; CDR3aa: ASSLTGGREKLF
len: 13; v_gene: TRBV9; d_gene: .; CDR3aa: ASSVGGANSYEQY
len: 12; v_gene: TRBV7-9; d_gene: TRBD1; CDR3aa: ASSLAGQGGEAF
len: 13; v_gene: TRBV6-1; d_gene: .; CDR3aa: ASTGQFVGPNEQF
len: 13; v_gene: TRBV7-6; d_gene: .; CDR3aa: ASSSHWSSYNEQF
len: 15; v_gene: TRBV7-2; d_gene: .; CDR3aa: ASSLGVKGVKRSPLH
len: 11; v_gene: TRBV7-3; d_gene: .; CDR3aa: ASSLYHTDTQY
len: 14; v_gene: TRBV4-3; d_gene: .; CDR3aa: ASSPRWGANTGELF
len: 13; v_gene: TRBV5-5; d_gene: .; CDR3aa: ASSPVQDSSYEQY
len: 13; v_gene: TRBV2; d_gene: .; CDR3aa: ASSEGDKGPYEQY
len: 12; v_gene: TRBV7-8; d_gene: .; CDR3aa: ASSGVGGADEQF
len: 15; v_gene: TRBV4-1; d_gene: TRBD2; CDR3aa: ASSRGLAGGSVNEQF
len: 12; v_gene: TRBV29-1; d_gene: .; CDR3aa: SVVRSSSTDTQY
len: 17; v_gene: TRBV14; d_gene: .; CDR3aa: ASSQEAWEVPMNTGELF
len: 12; v_gene: TRBV9; d_gene: TRBD1; CDR3aa: ASSGGTGIHEQY
len: 12; v_gene: TRBV27; d_gene: .; CDR3aa: ASSKQGPVGGQF
len: 14; v_gene: TRBV7-2; d_gene: .; CDR3aa: ASSPQGGVTNEKLF
len: 11; v_gene: TRBV10-3; d_gene: .; CDR3aa: AISGTTGETQY
len: 16; v_gene: TRBV21-1; d_gene: .; CDR3aa: ASRKSTGRLSGANVLT
len: 14; v_gene: TRBV7-2; d_gene: TRBD2; CDR3aa: ASSLEVVAGAGELF
len: 11; v_gene: TRBV5-1; d_gene: .; CDR3aa: ASSLSGYQPQH
len: 14; v_gene: TRBV20-1; d_gene: .; CDR3aa: SATPLSGVSSYEQY
len: 13; v_gene: TRBV7-3; d_gene: .; CDR3aa: ASSLTPTGATEAF
len: 10; v_gene: TRBV6-5; d_gene: .; CDR3aa: ASSYSGYQQF
len: 15; v_gene: TRBV7-2; d_gene: TRBD2; CDR3aa: ASSLVSSSGLTDTQY
len: 11; v_gene: TRBV2; d_gene: .; CDR3aa: ASSVGVGSPLH
len: 11; v_gene: TRBV6-1; d_gene: .; CDR3aa: ASSEAENSPLH
len: 9; v_gene: TRBV4-1; d_gene: .; CDR3aa: ASSQANTQY
len: 14; v_gene: TRBV29-1; d_gene: TRBD2; CDR3aa: SARALKVAGDNEQF
len: 11; v_gene: TRBV29-1; d_gene: .; CDR3aa: SGGGPGAYEQY
len: 14; v_gene: TRBV5-1; d_gene: TRBD2; CDR3aa: ASSPGGTSGQETQY
len: 13; v_gene: TRBV6-2/TRBV6-3; d_gene: .; CDR3aa: ASNNPQGANYGYT
len: 11; v_gene: TRBV18; d_gene: .; CDR3aa: ASSLPVGDEQF
len: 14; v_gene: TRBV3-1; d_gene: TRBD2; CDR3aa: ASSTSGDYFTYEQY
len: 14; v_gene: TRBV12-3/TRBV12-4; d_gene: .; CDR3aa: ASSFSLLGRRPEAF
len: 11; v_gene: TRBV6-5; d_gene: TRBD2; CDR3aa: ASSASGYNEQF
len: 17; v_gene: TRBV7-8; d_gene: .; CDR3aa: ASSLIVRGLSSGANVLT
len: 15; v_gene: TRBV21-1; d_gene: .; CDR3aa: ASSPPTGGPSYNEQF
len: 12; v_gene: TRBV7-8; d_gene: .; CDR3aa: ASSKRDGTYEQY
len: 14; v_gene: TRBV12-3/TRBV12-4; d_gene: .; CDR3aa: ASSLVGNLASNEQF
len: 10; v_gene: TRBV27; d_gene: TRBD2; CDR3aa: ASGGGQETQY
len: 17; v_gene: TRBV23-1; d_gene: TRBD1; CDR3aa: ASSQSSGDRAFGTGELF
len: 13; v_gene: TRBV29-1; d_gene: TRBD2; CDR3aa: SVGGLAGGIGELF
len: 13; v_gene: TRBV7-8; d_gene: TRBD1; CDR3aa: ASRETGGNTGELF
len: 10; v_gene: TRBV7-9; d_gene: .; CDR3aa: ASSKGVETQY
len: 14; v_gene: TRBV15; d_gene: .; CDR3aa: ATSRGGGRSNEKLF
len: 14; v_gene: TRBV2; d_gene: .; CDR3aa: ASSEEGRTRTDTQY
len: 13; v_gene: TRBV24-1; d_gene: TRBD2; CDR3aa: ATGKGLPAGNEQF
len: 14; v_gene: TRBV7-2; d_gene: TRBD2; CDR3aa: ASSIHRTSGGETQY
len: 14; v_gene: TRBV4-3; d_gene: .; CDR3aa: ASSQEEDPDGPEQY
len: 11; v_gene: TRBV6-5; d_gene: .; CDR3aa: ASSYDRSYGYT
len: 12; v_gene: TRBV5-1; d_gene: .; CDR3aa: ASSLESTNYGYT
len: 14; v_gene: TRBV12-5; d_gene: .; CDR3aa: ASGLVLGDPYNEQF